Listed here is a single TCR beta chain. Its specific antigen is unknown. For sequencing, a NextSeq 550 was employed. The Human TCR Profiling Kit (MiLaboratory) was used to make UMI-labeled 5' RACE TRB cDNA libraries. cDNA synthesis used the entire amount of extracted RNA, and PCR amplification then used the entire amount of cDNA produced. Libraries were prepared in parallel with an identical number of PCR cycles. Processing in the source paper ran as follows. With a minimum of two reads required per UMI, MIGEC and MiXCR pulled out about 52,000 +/- 9,100 unique UMI-labeled TRB cDNA molecules from each library. Each library averaged around 40,000 +/- 10,000 functional in-frame TRB CDR3 nucleotide clonotypes without stop codons. After downsampling to 5000 UMI-labeled TRB molecules per sample, diversity metrics such as normalized Shannon-Wiener and Chao1 were calculated in VDJtools. VDJtools computed clonotype-size-weighted physicochemical properties of the central five CDR3 residues: interaction energy, strength, volume and Kidera factor 4. The reads, reprocessed by TCRdb, yield one row per CDR3 protein sequence and no DNA. These V and J calls originate from TCRdb's pipeline instead of the authors' own analysis. This sample's table contains fewer than 55,000 distinct CDR3 sequences. The ten largest make up about 1.6% of the sample.

There are 15 amino acids in the CDR3, from cysteine to phenylalanine inclusive. No DNA sequence is on record. Via the germline V gene (reference sequence), CDR1 is SEHNR and CDR2 FQNEAQ. The data stem from a study of CXCR3-negative and CXCR3-positive naive CD8 T cells (dated by TCRdb to about 2019). Study-level background: About 135 million TRB reads were obtained in total, roughly 1.5 +/- 0.3 million reads per library. Data from 11 donors, pooled across two independent experiments, went into the diversity and physicochemical repertoire analyses. The TRBV-TRBJ cluster analysis covered naive subsets from roughly five donors and memory cells from 3 donors. Results the study describes overall, beyond this receptor: Repertoire diversity was comparably high in both naive subsets but much lower in memory CD8+ T cells. Freshly isolated PBMCs were used for most assays because CXCR3 expression partially decreased after cryopreservation. Within the same donor, TRBV-TRBJ usage looked similar between naive CXCR3-negative and CXCR3-positive cells, but memory cells had distinct patterns. TRB CDR3s from CXCR3-positive naive cells showed higher hydrophobicity (lower Kidera factor 4), lower energy, and higher strength and volume indices than CXCR3-negative naive cells. Because surface CD5, which is linked to self-reactivity in mice, was comparable between the naive subsets, TCR interaction strength was also inferred from TRB CDR3 physicochemical properties.

For each CD8+ T cell subset, flow sorting was done in triplicate, and roughly 310,000 cells per subset went directly into RLT lysis buffer. To keep memory contaminants out, a stringent definition of naive CD8+ T cells was applied: CD45RO-CCR7+CD27+CD95-. Peripheral blood mononuclear cells were isolated from buffy coats by standard density gradient centrifugation. Naive CXCR3-negative and CXCR3-positive CD8+ T cells were flow-sorted on a FACSAria III. Total RNA was extracted from sorted cells using an RNeasy Mini Kit. Sequenced: naive CXCR3- CD8+ T cells from blood. In light of the paper, this sample's cell subset or site label describes: CD45RO-CCR7+CD27+CD95- naive CD8+ T cells lacking CXCR3 (TNR3-). The clonotype comes from a human donor in good health. Some clones in this sample may be carry-over from other donors' samples. In this chain, TRBV7-9 is recombined with TRBJ2-1; TCRdb selects TRBD2, and the lack of DNA leaves this call unchecked. The CDR3 is CASSAPVEDYNEQFF. Where the CDR3 stops, the reference TRBV7-9 and TRBJ2-1 genes take over; the full variable domain is DTGVSQNPRHKITKRGQNVTFRCDPISEHNRLYWYRQTLGQGPEFLTYFQNEAQLEKSRLLSDRFSAERPKGSFSTLEIQRTEQGDSAMYLCASSAPVEDYNEQFFGPGTRLTVL.